Presented here are 11 T cell receptor beta chains from one specimen sequenced in a study of cytomegalovirus exposure and HLA in healthy donors. A multiplex PCR was run with 60 Vbeta primers and 13 Jbeta primers. Only in-frame clones appear in the TCRdb table, and some are missing; sequencing was by immunoSEQ multiplex PCR. The data contain 150,000 to 200,000 clones, approximately 85% of them singletons. The material sequenced was PBMCs. These receptors originate from a man between 18 and 35 years old in good health and CMV-seropositive.

This clone was counted a few times. The genes are TRBV5-1 and TRBJ2-5; 7 bases are a match to TRBD2. Unmatched junction bases numbered 7, after V lost 3 bases and J lost 5 bases. The germline V gene encodes CDR1 SGHRS and CDR2 YFSETQ. The CDR3 spans 14 residues. The CDR3 reads CASSSSGAGETQYF. The DNA for the CDR3 is TGCGCCAGCAGCTCGAGCGGGGCGGGGGAGACCCAGTACTTC.

V usage is TRBV27 and J usage is TRBJ1-6, with D possibly TRBD1 on 5 matching bases. V was trimmed by 3 bases and J by 8 bases, leaving 11 bases between them. The CDR3 contains 14 residues. Germline V gene data show CDR1 as MNHEY and CDR2 as SMNVEV (reference sequence). The CDR3 is CASSFQGNYSPLHF. Here the CDR3 DNA reads TGTGCCAGCAGTTTCCAGGGTAATTATTCACCCCTCCACTTT.

This sequence joins TRBV7-2 and TRBJ2-7, with 9 bases aligning to TRBD2. CDR1 is SGHTA and CDR2 is FQGNSA in the germline V gene. The CDR3 covers 14 residues. The ends lost 4 bases at V and 3 bases at J; junction bases unmatched: 4. The CDR3 DNA reads TGTGCCAGCAGCTCCGCGGGGGGGAGCTACGAGCAGTACTTC. It is translated as CASSSAGGSYEQYF.

The chain has TRBV7-8 and TRBJ2-7; D perhaps matches TRBD2 (6 bases). The CDR3 consists of 14 residues. V was clipped by 5 bases and J by 3 bases, with 14 bases between them. Germline CDR1 reads SGHVS; CDR2 reads FQNEAQ. CDR3 in amino acids: CASSVRYSGYEQYF. Written as DNA, the CDR3 is TGTGCCAGCAGCGTCAGATATAGCGGCTACGAGCAGTACTTC.

The rearrangement uses TRBV25-1 and TRBJ1-2; D might be TRBD1 (5 bases). The CDR3 has 14 amino acids. Germline CDR1 is MGHDK and CDR2 is SYGVNS. The V gene lost 2 bases and the J gene lost 4 bases, with 11 bases spanning the gap. In DNA form, the CDR3 reads TGTGCCAGCAGTGAACCGACAGTGCTCTATGGCTACACCTTC. Amino acid sequence: CASSEPTVLYGYTF.

The V and J genes are TRBV7-8 and TRBJ2-5; D uncertain. CDR3 length equals 15 residues. V was cut by 1 base and J by 1 base, with 10 bases left in between. Looked up from germline, CDR1 is SGHVS and CDR2 is FQNEAQ. Here the CDR3 reads CASSLEPPPQETQYF. In DNA form, the CDR3 reads TGTGCCAGCAGCTTAGAGCCCCCGCCCCAAGAGACCCAGTACTTC. The variable domain in full, completed from reference TRBV7-8 and TRBJ2-5, reads GAGVSQSPRYKVAKRGQDVALRCDPISGHVSLFWYQQALGQGPEFLTYFQNEAQLDKSGLPSDRFFAERPEGSVSTLKIQRTQQEDSAVYLCASSLEPPPQETQYFGPGTRLLVL.

J is TRBJ2-1 and V is TRBV10-1; 9 bases agree with TRBD1. The trim removed 5 bases at V and 5 bases at J, leaving 10 bases unmatched. Germline assignment: CDR1 WNHNN and CDR2 SYGVQD (reference sequence). The CDR3 is made up of 16 amino acids. The CDR3 loop is CASSNGLGQGHNEQFF. In DNA form, the CDR3 reads TGCGCCAGCAGTAACGGACTGGGACAGGGACACAATGAGCAGTTCTTC.

The chain is built from TRBV5-1 and TRBJ1-2, with D possibly TRBD1 on 6 matching bases. The CDR3 extends over 13 amino acids. Between the trimmed V and J ends, which lost 4 bases and 8 bases, there was a span of 15 bases. Germline CDR1 and CDR2: SGHRS and YFSETQ. As DNA, the CDR3 is TGCGCCAGCAGCGAACAGGGTCTATTAGGCTACACCTTC. Protein: CASSEQGLLGYTF.

The V call is TRBV5-1, the J call TRBJ2-7; a possible D gene is TRBD2 (6 bases). The CDR3 loop spans 13 amino acids. The ends were cut back, 0 bases at V and 5 bases at J, with 9 bases in the middle. CDR1 and CDR2 (germline): SGHRS, YFSETQ. The CDR3: CASSLALADEQYF. In DNA, the CDR3 is TGCGCCAGCAGCTTGGCACTAGCTGACGAGCAGTACTTC.

The rearrangement links TRBV5-6 to TRBJ2-5; 14 nucleotides align to TRBD2. The CDR3 length is 16 residues. Germline CDR1 and CDR2: SGHDT and YYEEEE. Germline trimming cut 2 bases from V and 4 bases from J; bases unmatched to any gene: 4. The CDR3 region is CASSFGLAGGGETQYF. CDR3 coding DNA: TGTGCCAGCAGCTTTGGACTAGCGGGGGGAGGAGAGACCCAGTACTTC.

The CDR3 DNA reads TGTGCTAGTGGTCTACAGGGTTTTGGTCAGCCCCAGCATTTT. Translated, it gives CASGLQGFGQPQHF. The chain uses TRBV12-5 and TRBJ1-5, with D tentatively TRBD1 (6 bases). This CDR3 region has 14 residues. Germline V lookup: CDR1 LGHNT, CDR2 FRNRAP. V dropped 5 bases and J dropped 6 bases, with 14 bases sitting between them.